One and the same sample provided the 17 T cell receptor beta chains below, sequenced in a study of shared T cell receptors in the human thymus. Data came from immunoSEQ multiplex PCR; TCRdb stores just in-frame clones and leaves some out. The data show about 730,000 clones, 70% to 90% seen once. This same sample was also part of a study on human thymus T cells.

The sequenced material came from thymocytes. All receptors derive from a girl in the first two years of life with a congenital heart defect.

CDR3 protein: CASSHQGSGYEQYF. The CDR3 DNA sequence: TGCGCCAGCAGCCACCAGGGGAGTGGTTACGAGCAGTACTTC. The V call is TRBV4-3, the J call TRBJ2-7; the D gene is possibly TRBD1 (6 bases). The germline CDR1 and CDR2 sequences are LGHNA and YSLEER. The CDR3 has 14 residues. V lost 3 bases to trimming and J lost 4 bases, with 13 bases between them.

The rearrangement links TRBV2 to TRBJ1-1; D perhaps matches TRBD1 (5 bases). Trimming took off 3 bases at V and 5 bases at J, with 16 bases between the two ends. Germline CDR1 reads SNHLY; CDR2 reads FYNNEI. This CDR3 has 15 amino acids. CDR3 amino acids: CASSEARGRETEAFF. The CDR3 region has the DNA TGTGCCAGCAGTGAGGCAAGGGGAAGGGAAACTGAAGCTTTCTTT.

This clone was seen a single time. The CDR3 nucleotides read TGTGCCAGCGGAGGGACGTACCAAGAGACCCAGTACTTC. It translates to CASGGTYQETQYF. The V call is TRBV28, the J call TRBJ2-5; D is perhaps TRBD2 (6 bases). Germline loops: CDR1 MDHEN, CDR2 SYDVKM. V lost 8 bases and J lost 0, with 10 bases in between. CDR3 length: 13 residues. Variable domain in full (rest from reference TRBV28 and TRBJ2-5): DVKVTQSSRYLVKRTGEKVFLECVQDMDHENMFWYRQDPGLGLRLIYFSYDVKMKEKGDIPEGYSVSREKKERFSLILESASTNQTSMYLCASGGTYQETQYFGPGTRLLVL.

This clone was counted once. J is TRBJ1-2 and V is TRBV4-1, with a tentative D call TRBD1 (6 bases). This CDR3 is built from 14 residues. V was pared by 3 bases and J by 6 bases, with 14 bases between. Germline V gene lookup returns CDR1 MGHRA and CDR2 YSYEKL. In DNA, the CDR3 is TGCGCCAGCAGCCACTACTTCAGGGGTAATGGCTACACCTTC. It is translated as CASSHYFRGNGYTF.

The CDR3 DNA reads TGTGCCAGCAGCCTAGCCTACCAAGAGACCCAGTACTTC. Its translation: CASSLAYQETQYF. The chain recombines TRBV14 with TRBJ2-5; no definite D call. From germline, CDR1 is SGHDN and CDR2 FVKESK. This CDR3 region has 13 residues. Trimming removed 4 bases at V and 0 bases at J, with 6 bases between.

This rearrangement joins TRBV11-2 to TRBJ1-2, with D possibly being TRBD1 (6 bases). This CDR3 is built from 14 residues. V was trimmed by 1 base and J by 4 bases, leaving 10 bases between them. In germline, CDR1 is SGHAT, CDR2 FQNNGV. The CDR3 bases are TGTGCCAGCAGCTTAGTAGACAGGTCCTATGGCTACACCTTC. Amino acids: CASSLVDRSYGYTF.

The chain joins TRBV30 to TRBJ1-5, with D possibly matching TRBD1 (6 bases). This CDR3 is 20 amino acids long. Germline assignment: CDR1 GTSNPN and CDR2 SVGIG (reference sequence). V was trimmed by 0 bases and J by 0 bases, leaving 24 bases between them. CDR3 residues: CAWSVRSLDRLRHSNQPQHF. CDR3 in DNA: TGTGCCTGGAGTGTACGGTCATTAGACAGGTTAAGACATAGCAATCAGCCCCAGCATTTT.

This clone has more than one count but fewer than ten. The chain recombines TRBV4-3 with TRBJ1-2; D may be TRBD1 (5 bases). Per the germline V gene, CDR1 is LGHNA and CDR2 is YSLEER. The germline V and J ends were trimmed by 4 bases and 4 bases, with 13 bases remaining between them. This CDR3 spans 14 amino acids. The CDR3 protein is CASSPRTGVYGYTF. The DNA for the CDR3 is TGCGCCAGCAGCCCCCGCACAGGCGTCTATGGCTACACCTTC.

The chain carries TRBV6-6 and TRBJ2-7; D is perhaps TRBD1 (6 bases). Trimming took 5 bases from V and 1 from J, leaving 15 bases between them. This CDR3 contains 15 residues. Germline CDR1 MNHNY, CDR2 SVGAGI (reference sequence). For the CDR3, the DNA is TGTGCCAGCAGTGGTCTTGGGGGCCTTTCCTACGAGCAGTACTTC. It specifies CASSGLGGLSYEQYF.

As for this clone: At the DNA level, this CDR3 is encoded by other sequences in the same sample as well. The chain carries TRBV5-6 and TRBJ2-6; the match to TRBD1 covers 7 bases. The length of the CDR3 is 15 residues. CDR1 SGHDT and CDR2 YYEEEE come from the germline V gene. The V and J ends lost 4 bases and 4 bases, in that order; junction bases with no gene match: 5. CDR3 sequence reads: CASSLQGPGANVLTF. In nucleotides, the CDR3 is TGTGCCAGCAGCCTACAGGGGCCCGGGGCCAACGTCCTGACTTTC.

The CDR3: CAWQTNSGGRGAFF. CDR3 DNA sequence: TGTGCCTGGCAAACCAATTCGGGGGGGAGAGGAGCTTTCTTT. This chain uses TRBV30 with TRBJ1-1; D is perhaps TRBD1 (5 bases). Germline values: CDR1 GTSNPN, CDR2 SVGIG (reference sequence). Trimming removed 5 bases from V and 10 bases from J, with 23 bases in between. The CDR3 length is 14 residues.

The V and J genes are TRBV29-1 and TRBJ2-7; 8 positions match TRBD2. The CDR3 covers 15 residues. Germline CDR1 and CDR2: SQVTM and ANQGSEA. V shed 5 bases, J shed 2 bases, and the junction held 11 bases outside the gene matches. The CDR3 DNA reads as TGCAGCGTTTCGTCAGCCAGCGGGGGAACCTACGAGCAGTACTTC. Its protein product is CSVSSASGGTYEQYF.

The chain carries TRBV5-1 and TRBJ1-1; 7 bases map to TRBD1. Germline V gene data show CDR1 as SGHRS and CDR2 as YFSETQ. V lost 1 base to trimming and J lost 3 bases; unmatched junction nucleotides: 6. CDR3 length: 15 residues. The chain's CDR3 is CASSLLTTGYTEAFF. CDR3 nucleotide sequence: TGCGCCAGCAGCTTGCTGACGACAGGGTACACTGAAGCTTTCTTT. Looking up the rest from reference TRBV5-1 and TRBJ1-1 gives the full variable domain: KAGVTQTPRYLIKTRGQQVTLSCSPISGHRSVSWYQQTPGQGLQFLFEYFSETQRNKGNFPGRFSGRQFSNSRSEMNVSTLELGDSALYLCASSLLTTGYTEAFFGQGTRLTVV.

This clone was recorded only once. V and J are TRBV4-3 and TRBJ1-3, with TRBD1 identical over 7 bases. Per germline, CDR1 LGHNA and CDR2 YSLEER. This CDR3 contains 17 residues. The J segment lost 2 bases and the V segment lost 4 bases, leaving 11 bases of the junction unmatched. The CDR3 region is CASSPSRGQCPGNTIYF. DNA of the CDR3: TGCGCCAGCAGCCCCAGTAGGGGACAGTGCCCTGGAAACACCATATATTTT.

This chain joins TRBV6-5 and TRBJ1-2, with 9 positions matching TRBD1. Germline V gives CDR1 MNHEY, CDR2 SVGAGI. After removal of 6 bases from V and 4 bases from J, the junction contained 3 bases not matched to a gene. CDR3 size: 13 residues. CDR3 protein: CASRGTGIYGYTF. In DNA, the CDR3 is TGTGCCAGCAGGGGGACAGGGATCTATGGCTACACCTTC.

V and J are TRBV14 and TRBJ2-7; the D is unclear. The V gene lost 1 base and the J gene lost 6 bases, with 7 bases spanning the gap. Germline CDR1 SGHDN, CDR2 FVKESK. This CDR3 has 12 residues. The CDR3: CASSQGQVEQYF. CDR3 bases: TGTGCCAGCAGCCAAGGCCAGGTCGAGCAGTACTTC.

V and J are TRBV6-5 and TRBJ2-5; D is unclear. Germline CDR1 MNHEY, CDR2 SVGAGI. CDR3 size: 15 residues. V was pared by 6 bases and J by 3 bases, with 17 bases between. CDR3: CASSPLKSVEETQYF. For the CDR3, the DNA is TGTGCCAGCAGCCCCCTAAAGTCGGTGGAAGAGACCCAGTACTTC.